One and the same sample provided the 4 T cell receptor beta chains below, sequenced in a study of Ad26.COV2.S vaccination and SARS-CoV-2 variants (dated by TCRdb to about 2021). The library was produced with the immunoSEQ multiplex PCR assay. TCRdb mirrors the immuneACCESS table, restricted to in-frame sequences. Some clones are absent from its copies; in checked studies, under half trace to an unresolved V gene, and the reason for the others is unknown. Across this sample there are fewer than 800,000 clones, with about 89% seen only once. In total, the top ten clones hold approximately 1.5% of the sample. The treatment or condition label on this specimen signifies: approximately 18 received Ad26.COV2.S at low or high dose, single or two shots; 5 received placebo; per-sample allocation not given. Repertoires of vaccine and placebo recipients were sequenced from samples collected on day 63 after the first injection.

The specimen comprised peripheral blood, sampled in a trial of Ad26.COV2.S vaccine versus placebo. Receptors were obtained from a person aged 18-60 years who received the Ad26.COV2.S COVID-19 vaccine or a placebo.

This chain links TRBV2 with TRBJ2-5; 9 bases match TRBD2. V lost 6 bases to trimming and J lost 0 bases; unmatched junction nucleotides: 8. CDR3 length: 16 amino acids. Germline V gene sequence: CDR1 SNHLY, CDR2 FYNNEI. The CDR3 reads CASRRRTSGYQETQYF. In nucleotides, the CDR3 is TGTGCCAGCAGGAGGCGCACTAGCGGGTACCAAGAGACCCAGTACTTC.

Details on this clone: This specimen includes other DNA sequences encoding the same CDR3. The CDR3 is CATSRDVSGANVLTF. The CDR3 nucleotides read TGTGCCACCAGCAGGGACGTCTCTGGGGCCAACGTCCTGACTTTC. The genes are TRBV15 and TRBJ2-6, with unresolved D. The CDR3 covers 15 residues. Between the trimmed V and J ends, which lost 3 bases and 0 bases, there was a span of 6 bases. Germline CDR1 reads LNHNV; CDR2 reads YYDKDF (reference sequence).

This chain connects TRBV20-1 to TRBJ1-5; 7 nucleotides align to TRBD1. The CDR3 is 14 residues long. V trimming: 3 bases; J trimming: 3 bases; junction bases outside the gene matches: 5. Germline values: CDR1 DFQATT, CDR2 SNEGSKA (reference sequence). The CDR3 DNA is TGCAGTGCTAGTACCGGGACAGTCAATCAGCCCCAGCATTTT. Translation gives CSASTGTVNQPQHF.

The V call is TRBV7-2, the J call TRBJ2-1; a weak D match, TRBD2 (6 bases). Germline-derived CDR1 and CDR2 are SGHTA and FQGNSA. V was cut by 0 bases and J by 5 bases, with 8 bases left in between. This CDR3 has 14 residues. Here the CDR3 DNA reads TGTGCCAGCAGCTTAGCGGGACTTAACAATGAGCAGTTCTTC. Encoded protein: CASSLAGLNNEQFF.